These 7 T cell receptor beta chains originate from one sample sequenced in a study of T cells after yellow fever vaccination (dated by TCRdb to between 2018 and 2021). Libraries were constructed by 5' RACE. Sequencing took place on an Illumina HiSeq 2500. TCRdb cleaned the public reads at Q25 with fastp, built clones with MiXCR and kept in-frame beta chains. Here each entry gathers all rows of one CDR3 protein and keeps the most common genes and DNA. The sample table holds 450,000 to 600,000 distinct CDR3 sequences, of which less than 15% were seen once. The ten most abundant clones make up over 13% of the sample. The label giving this sample's treatment or condition can be read as: live attenuated yellow fever vaccine strain. Here the sequenced sample was PBMCs, taken on the day of the yellow fever booster vaccination. Every receptor here comes from a man aged 25 to 45 who received the YFV17D yellow fever vaccine.

This clonotype was seen more than once but under ten times. The V call is TRBV29-1, the J call TRBJ2-7; D is tentatively TRBD1 or TRBD2 (5 bases each). Trimming took off 6 bases at V and 1 base at J, with 13 bases between the two ends. This CDR3 comprises 13 residues. The V gene's germline CDR1 is SQVTM and CDR2 ANQGSEA. CDR3 sequence reads: CSVPGAFSYEQYF. DNA of the CDR3: TGCAGCGTCCCCGGGGCTTTTTCCTACGAGCAGTACTTC.

The chain combines TRBV11-2 with TRBJ2-7; a weak D match, TRBD2 (5 bases). Germline-derived CDR1 and CDR2 are SGHAT and FQNNGV. The CDR3 runs to 14 residues. V lost 5 bases to trimming and J lost 5 bases, with 16 bases between them. In DNA form, the CDR3 reads TGTGCCAGCAGCCCCGCGGGTGCAGCAGACGAGCAGTACTTC. Translated, it gives CASSPAGAADEQYF.

V usage is TRBV2 and J usage is TRBJ2-2; D is undetermined. The CDR3 covers 13 residues. Germline loops: CDR1 SNHLY, CDR2 FYNNEI. V lost 8 bases and J 2 bases, leaving 9 bases between the germline ends. CDR3 bases: TGTGCCAGCGGGTTGGGAAACACCGGGGAGCTGTTTTTT. Translation gives CASGLGNTGELFF.

The chain combines TRBV30 with TRBJ2-1; D is possibly TRBD1 (6 bases). Deletions cut 7 bases from V and 5 bases from J, with 18 bases between. The germline CDR1 and CDR2 sequences are GTSNPN and SVGIG (reference sequence). The CDR3 loop spans 14 amino acids. The CDR3 DNA sequence: TGTGCCTACCTTACAGGGTTCGGACACAATGAGCAGTTCTTC. Translated, it gives CAYLTGFGHNEQFF.

The sample holds one count of this clonotype. The chain links TRBV5-1 to TRBJ2-5, with TRBD1 matching 8 bases. Germline-derived CDR1 and CDR2 are SGHRS and YFSETQ. With 3 bases clipped from V and 4 bases from J, the junction kept 11 bases outside the gene matches. The CDR3 covers 16 residues. CDR3 nucleotide sequence: TGCGCCAGCAGCTCTTTCGGGCAGGGGACAGGAGAGACCCAGTACTTC. This gives the protein CASSSFGQGTGETQYF.

The chain joins TRBV12-3 or TRBV12-4 to TRBJ1-3; the match to TRBD1 covers 7 bases. This CDR3 contains 15 residues. V lost 6 bases to trimming and J lost 0 bases; unmatched junction nucleotides: 5. The CDR3 here is CASSHDRVSGNTIYF. In DNA form, the CDR3 reads TGTGCCAGCAGCCACGACAGGGTCTCTGGAAACACCATATATTTT.

The genes are TRBV5-1 and TRBJ2-3; D gene unclear. CDR3 length: 16 amino acids. Germline loops: CDR1 SGHRS, CDR2 YFSETQ. The V end was cut by 0 bases, the J end by 1 base, with 12 bases between. Here the CDR3 reads CASSLGLGFGTDTQYF. DNA for the CDR3: TGCGCCAGCAGCTTGGGGTTAGGGTTCGGCACAGATACGCAGTATTTT.